This TCR beta chain was identified in a study of spatial heterogeneity in lung cancer. This CDR3 is built from 16 residues. V shed 5 bases, J shed 1 base, and the junction held 7 bases outside the gene matches. Germline lookup yields CDR1 SGHTA and CDR2 FQGNSA. Time point defined: sample taken at primary tumor resection. Sequencing of whole RNA from tumor, nontumor lung or frozen PBMC involved no sorting. TCRdb called the 5' RACE reads again in MiXCR, with one record for every CDR3 protein. Among 35,000 to 55,000 distinct CDR3 sequences listed, approximately 6.8% were seen once. The chain recombines TRBV7-2 with TRBJ1-5; 8 bases are shared with TRBD1. This sequence was found in a female donor with early-stage non-small cell lung cancer. This sample comprised PBMCs, obtained at surgery. The CDR3 is CASSPGTGLSNQPQHF. CDR3 DNA: TGTGCCAGCAGCCCAGGGACAGGTCTAAGCAATCAGCCCCAGCATTTT.